This record looks at one T cell receptor (beta chain) sequence and its context. Original processing methods: Reference gene primer amplification yielded estimated nucleated cell counts. Sequencing used immunoSEQ multiplex PCR; TCRdb keeps in-frame clones, though not all of them. Clone size and the V and J calls come from that table; the DNA yielded D and trimming. The data hold over 110,000 clones, with over 75% observed a single time. The record originates from a study of blood T cell repertoires in COVID-19. Study in general: Researchers got acute and convalescent COVID-19 samples from the United States, Italy and Spain. The analysed material was cDNA or gDNA that came from T cells, B-cell-depleted T cells, or PBMCs.

The germline gives CDR1 LNHDA, CDR2 SQIVND (reference sequence). Trimming removed 5 bases from V and 5 bases from J, with 18 bases in between. This CDR3 comprises 15 residues. The chain couples TRBV19 to TRBJ1-2, with D maybe TRBD1 (6 bases). The clonotype comes from a man aged 70 or older with acute or convalescent COVID-19. Sequencing used peripheral blood. For the CDR3, the DNA is TGTGCCAGTAGTCCCCGACAGGCGACGATTTATGGCTACACCTTC. This translates into CASSPRQATIYGYTF. Combining the CDR3 with reference TRBV19 and TRBJ1-2 gives the whole variable domain DGGITQSPKYLFRKEGQNVTLSCEQNLNHDAMYWYRQDPGQGLRLIYYSQIVNDFQKGDIAEGYSVSREKKESFPLTVTSAQKNPTAFYLCASSPRQATIYGYTFGSGTRLTVV.